This TCR beta chain was captured in a study of blood T cell repertoires in COVID-19. The Seattle patients joined while their infection was active and were tracked longitudinally afterward. Clones were sequenced by immunoSEQ multiplex PCR, and TCRdb holds only the in-frame ones, with some missing. The data hold about 300,000 clones, with approximately 90% observed a single time. The V gene lost 3 bases and the J gene lost 1 base, with 6 bases spanning the gap. From germline, CDR1 is LGHNT and CDR2 FRNRAP. CDR3 length equals 13 residues. This clone was detected once. Material: peripheral blood. This TCR derives from a woman in her thirties with COVID-19, enrolled during active disease. The chain employs TRBV12-5 and TRBJ1-1; tentatively, D is TRBD1 (5 bases). The CDR3 here is CASGLQENTEAFF. For the CDR3, the DNA is TGTGCTAGTGGTTTACAGGAGAACACTGAAGCTTTCTTT.